This TCR beta chain was identified in a study of T cell repertoires in cytomegalovirus infection. Overall study context: Alongside well-studied HLA-B-restricted CMV epitopes, recently identified HLA-C-restricted CMV epitopes were also used. Both a matching HLA type and CMV infection were indicated by public TCR beta signatures. General study findings and limits: HLA-C-restricted, CMV-specific TCR beta clonotypes were dominant ex vivo. CMV carriers having the relevant HLA were flagged by cumulative public TCR beta family frequency.

Between the trimmed V and J ends, which lost 4 bases and 7 bases, there was a span of 10 bases. CDR3 length equals 12 residues. CDR1 SEHNR and CDR2 FQNEAQ come from the germline V gene (reference sequence). With regard to this clonotype: Its antigen is currently unknown.

TCRdb re-derived calls from the reads in MiXCR, one entry per CDR3 protein. The sample consists of about 110,000 distinct CDR3 sequences, under 30% of them appearing once. The TCR originated in a human donor in good health (CMV status not recorded). Some clones in this sample may be carry-over from other donors' samples. The chain employs TRBV7-9 and TRBJ1-1; D uncertain. The sample was CD8+ T cells from cultured PBMCs, taken from culture after CMV antigen stimulation. The CDR3 reads CASSSTDLEAFF. The CDR3 coding sequence is TGTGCCAGCAGCTCCACGGACCTTGAAGCTTTCTTT.